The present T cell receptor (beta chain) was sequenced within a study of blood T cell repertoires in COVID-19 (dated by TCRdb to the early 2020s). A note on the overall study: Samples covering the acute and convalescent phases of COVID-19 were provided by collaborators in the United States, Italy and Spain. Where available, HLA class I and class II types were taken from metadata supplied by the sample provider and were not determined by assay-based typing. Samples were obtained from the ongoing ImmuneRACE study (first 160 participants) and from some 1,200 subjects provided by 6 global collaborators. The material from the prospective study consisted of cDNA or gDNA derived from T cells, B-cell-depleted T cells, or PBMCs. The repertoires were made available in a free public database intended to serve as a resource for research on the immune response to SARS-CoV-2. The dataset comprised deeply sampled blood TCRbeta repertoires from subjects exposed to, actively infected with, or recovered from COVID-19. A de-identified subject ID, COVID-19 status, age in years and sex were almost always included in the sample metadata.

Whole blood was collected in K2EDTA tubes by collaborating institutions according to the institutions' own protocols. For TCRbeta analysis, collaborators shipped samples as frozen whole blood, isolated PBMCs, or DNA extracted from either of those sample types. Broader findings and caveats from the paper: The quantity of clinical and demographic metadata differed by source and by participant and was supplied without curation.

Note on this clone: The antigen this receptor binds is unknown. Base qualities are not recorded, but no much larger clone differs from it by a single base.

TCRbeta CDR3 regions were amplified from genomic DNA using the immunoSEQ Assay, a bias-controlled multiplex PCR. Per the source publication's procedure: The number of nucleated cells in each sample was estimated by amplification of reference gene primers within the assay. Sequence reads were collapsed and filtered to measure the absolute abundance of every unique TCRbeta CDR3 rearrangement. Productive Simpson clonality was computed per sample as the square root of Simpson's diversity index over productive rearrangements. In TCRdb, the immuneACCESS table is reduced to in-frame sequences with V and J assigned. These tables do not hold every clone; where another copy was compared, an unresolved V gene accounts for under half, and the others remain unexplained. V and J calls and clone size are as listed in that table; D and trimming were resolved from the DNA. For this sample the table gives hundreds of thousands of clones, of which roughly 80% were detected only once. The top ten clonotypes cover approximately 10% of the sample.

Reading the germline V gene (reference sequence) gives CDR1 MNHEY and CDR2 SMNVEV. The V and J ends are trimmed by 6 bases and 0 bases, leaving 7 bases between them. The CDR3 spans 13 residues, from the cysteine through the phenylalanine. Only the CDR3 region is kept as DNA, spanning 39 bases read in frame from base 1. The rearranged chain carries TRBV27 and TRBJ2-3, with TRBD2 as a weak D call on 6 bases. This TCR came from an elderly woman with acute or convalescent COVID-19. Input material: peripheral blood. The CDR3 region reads CASRAGSTDTQYF. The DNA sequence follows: TGTGCCAGCAGGGCGGGAAGCACAGATACGCAGTATTTT.